The 29 T cell receptor beta chains presented below share a single source sample, sequenced in a study of T cells in Graves' hyperthyroidism and ophthalmopathy (dated by TCRdb to the late 2010s). Library preparation employed multiplex PCR. Sequencing relied on an Illumina HiSeq 2000. The TCR beta CDR3 regions were amplified from the RNA transcripts. A first-round RT-PCR of the TCR CDR3 used the HTBI primer set with the Qiagen OneStep RT-PCR kit. TCRdb applied fastp at Q25 and MiXCR to the public reads, then kept only in-frame beta chains. Rows with a matching CDR3 protein are joined into one entry that keeps the most common DNA and genes. This sample holds 650,000 to 850,000 distinct CDR3 sequences; about 19% were observed only once. The ten largest clones add up to about a sixth of the sample. Sequencing was carried out using blood. These receptors came from a woman between 45 and 60 years old with Graves' hyperthyroidism that later progressed to Graves' ophthalmopathy.

This clonotype was observed at least ten times. J is TRBJ2-2 and V is TRBV5-1, with TRBD1 matching over 10 bases. Germline CDR1 reads SGHRS; CDR2 reads YFSETQ. V lost 1 base, J lost 1 base, and 4 bases stayed unmatched. The CDR3 is made up of 17 amino acids. In DNA, the CDR3 is TGCGCCAGCAGCTTGTGGGACAGGGGATTGAACACCGGGGAGCTGTTTTTT. This gives the protein CASSLWDRGLNTGELFF.

This rearrangement joins TRBV7-8 to TRBJ2-2, with TRBD1 matching 8 bases. CDR1 is SGHVS, CDR2 FQNEAQ, per germline. The junction had 3 bases not matched to a gene; V was cut back by 3 bases and J by 3 bases. This CDR3 region has 15 residues. In DNA, the CDR3 is TGTGCCAGCAGCTTCAGGGGGCGCGACACCGGGGAGCTGTTTTTT. Encoded protein: CASSFRGRDTGELFF.

This clonotype was seen ten or more times. V is TRBV5-1 and J is TRBJ2-3, with D perhaps being TRBD1 or TRBD2 (6 bases each). V was shortened by 0 bases and J by 3 bases, with 11 bases between the two germline ends. The CDR3 has 15 amino acids. Looked up from germline, CDR1 is SGHRS and CDR2 is YFSETQ. CDR3 coding DNA: TGCGCCAGCAGCTTGGTACGGGGGCAGACAGATACGCAGTATTTT. It is translated as CASSLVRGQTDTQYF.

This clonotype has only one observation. This chain joins TRBV19 and TRBJ2-1; TRBD2 matches at 14 bases. With 4 bases clipped from V and 6 bases from J, the junction kept 11 bases outside the gene matches. Germline V gives CDR1 LNHDA, CDR2 SQIVND (reference sequence). The CDR3 consists of 18 residues. CDR3 sequence: CASSNGLAGGDRGNEQFF. CDR3 DNA: TGTGCCAGTAGTAACGGACTAGCGGGGGGTGACCGGGGCAATGAGCAGTTCTTC.

Many counts were recorded for this clonotype. The J gene is TRBJ1-1, the V gene TRBV5-1, with TRBD1 matching over 7 bases. J lost 5 bases, V lost 4 bases, and 11 bases had no gene match. This CDR3 spans 15 amino acids. Germline V gives CDR1 SGHRS, CDR2 YFSETQ. CDR3 amino acids: CASSIGQVEWTEAFF. As DNA, the CDR3 is TGCGCCAGCAGCATAGGACAGGTGGAATGGACTGAAGCTTTCTTT.

In this sample, this clonotype turned up a few times. V is TRBV7-8 and J is TRBJ1-1; D is ambiguous. There are 14 residues in the CDR3. V lost 1 base and J lost 2, with 8 bases in between. Germline V gives CDR1 SGHVS, CDR2 FQNEAQ. DNA of the CDR3: TGTGCCAGCAGCTTAGAACATTTTAACACTGAAGCTTTCTTT. It is translated as CASSLEHFNTEAFF.

In its sample, this clonotype was seen many times. The gene calls are TRBV29-1 and TRBJ2-5; D is uncertain. The CDR3 runs 10 residues. The germline V gene has CDR1 SQVTM and CDR2 ANQGSEA. Between the trimmed V and J ends, which lost 3 bases and 10 bases, there was a span of 9 bases. The CDR3 protein is CSVEGMDQYF. CDR3 DNA: TGCAGCGTTGAGGGTATGGACCAGTACTTC.

The chain couples TRBV2 to TRBJ1-6; D is unresolved. Germline CDR1 reads SNHLY; CDR2 reads FYNNEI. This CDR3 spans 15 amino acids. The germline V and J ends were trimmed by 6 bases and 0 bases, with 9 bases remaining between them. The CDR3 reads CASRGKNSYNSPLHF. CDR3 bases: TGTGCCAGCAGGGGAAAAAACTCCTATAATTCACCCCTCCACTTT.

The chain recombines TRBV6-1 with TRBJ2-2, with D maybe TRBD1 (6 bases). Germline V gene sequence: CDR1 MNHNS, CDR2 SASEGT. The CDR3 runs 16 residues. V lost 6 bases and J 2 bases, leaving 16 bases between the germline ends. The DNA of the CDR3 is TGTGCCAGCAGGAGGCCCGGGACACCAAACACCGGGGAGCTGTTTTTT. It specifies CASRRPGTPNTGELFF.

CDR3: CASSQEERSGNTIYF. CDR3 nucleotides: TGTGCCAGCAGCCAAGAAGAAAGATCAGGAAACACCATATATTTT. The chain has TRBV3-1 and TRBJ1-3; no reliable D call. The V end lost 0 bases, the J end lost 4 bases, and 10 bases lay between the germline ends. Germline loops: CDR1 LGHDT, CDR2 YNNKEL (reference sequence). This CDR3 spans 15 amino acids.

This clonotype was seen many times. The V call is TRBV2, the J call TRBJ2-7; D may be TRBD1 (5 bases). Germline V gives CDR1 SNHLY, CDR2 FYNNEI. V lost 2 bases and J 3 bases, leaving 8 bases between the germline ends. The CDR3 length is 13 residues. CDR3 amino acids: CASSEPRDYEQYF. In nucleotides, the CDR3 is TGTGCCAGCAGTGAACCCAGGGACTACGAGCAGTACTTC.

In this sample, this clonotype turned up many times. The J gene is TRBJ1-4, the V gene TRBV30; D is undetermined. Trimming left V 0 bases short and J 0 bases short, with 5 bases between. The germline V gene encodes CDR1 GTSNPN and CDR2 SVGIG (reference sequence). The CDR3 runs to 14 residues. The CDR3 here is CAWSVLSTNEKLFF. CDR3 coding DNA: TGTGCCTGGAGTGTTCTCTCAACTAATGAAAAACTGTTTTTT.

The rearrangement links TRBV29-1 to TRBJ1-1; the D is unclear. There are 13 residues in the CDR3. Trimming removed 7 bases at V and 0 bases at J, with 12 bases between. The V gene's germline CDR1 is SQVTM and CDR2 ANQGSEA. CDR3 protein: CSGRTEMNTEAFF. The CDR3 coding sequence is TGCAGCGGCCGGACTGAAATGAACACTGAAGCTTTCTTT.

This rearrangement joins TRBV6-2 or TRBV6-3 to TRBJ2-1, with D maybe TRBD2 (5 bases). The V gene's germline CDR1 is MNHEY and CDR2 SVGEGT. V lost 9 bases and J lost 5, with 17 bases in between. The CDR3 runs 14 residues. CDR3 nucleotide sequence: TGTGCCAGTTCCGTTGTGGCGGGCCACAATGAGCAGTTCTTC. Encoded protein: CASSVVAGHNEQFF.

The chain joins TRBV5-6 to TRBJ1-4; D is unclear. V was cut by 6 bases and J by 8 bases, with 17 bases left in between. Looked up from germline, CDR1 is SGHDT and CDR2 is YYEEEE. This CDR3 is 14 amino acids long. In nucleotides, the CDR3 is TGTGCCAGCACCATTTCCGGGAGTCAGGAAAAACTGTTTTTT. Translation: CASTISGSQEKLFF. Variable domain in full (rest from reference TRBV5-6 and TRBJ1-4): DAGVTQSPTHLIKTRGQQVTLRCSPKSGHDTVSWYQQALGQGPQFIFQYYEEEERQRGNFPDRFSGHQFPNYSSELNVNALLLGDSALYLCASTISGSQEKLFFGSGTQLSVL.

This clonotype was detected a few times. The chain combines TRBV14 with TRBJ1-3; possible D gene TRBD1, 5 bases. The CDR3 contains 15 residues. Trimming cost V 1 base and J 2 bases, with 9 bases left between them. The germline V gene has CDR1 SGHDN and CDR2 FVKESK. The CDR3 region has the DNA TGTGCCAGCAGCCAAGGGAGGGGCGCTGGAAACACCATATATTTT. Its protein product is CASSQGRGAGNTIYF.

This clonotype came up many times. This chain connects TRBV6-1 to TRBJ1-2, with D unclear. Germline V lookup: CDR1 MNHNS, CDR2 SASEGT. V lost 5 bases to trimming and J lost 4 bases, with 17 bases between them. CDR3 length: 15 amino acids. The CDR3, as DNA: TGTGCCAGCAGTTCTCCGACGGCGCTCGTCTATGGCTACACCTTC. Protein sequence: CASSSPTALVYGYTF.

This clonotype showed up just a few times. The chain's CDR3 is CASSELAGGIAYNEQFF. CDR3 bases: TGTGCCAGCAGTGAGTTGGCGGGGGGCATCGCCTACAATGAGCAGTTCTTC. The gene calls are TRBV6-1 and TRBJ2-1; 8 bases are a match to TRBD2. This CDR3 contains 17 residues. Germline CDR1 and CDR2: MNHNS and SASEGT. J gave up 2 bases and V 3 bases, and 9 bases lay outside the gene matches.

Only a few counts were recorded for this clonotype. The CDR3 nucleotides read TGTGCCAGCACCCCCGGCGGGACGGCTAAGTTCTTC. Residues: CASTPGGTAKFF. The V gene is TRBV12-3 or TRBV12-4, the J gene TRBJ2-1; weak D call: TRBD2 (6 bases). The V end was cut by 7 bases, the J end by 14 bases, with 18 bases between. The CDR3 has 12 amino acids.

This clonotype showed up just a few times. The chain recombines TRBV30 with TRBJ1-6; TRBD1 agrees at 8 bases. The CDR3 spans 17 residues. The V gene's germline CDR1 is GTSNPN and CDR2 SVGIG (reference sequence). J lost 0 bases, V lost 0 bases, and 4 bases had no gene match. The CDR3 region is CAWSVLDRDSYNSPLHF. The CDR3, as DNA: TGTGCCTGGAGTGTATTGGACAGGGACTCCTATAATTCACCCCTCCACTTT.

This clonotype was counted between two and nine times. This chain links TRBV7-9 with TRBJ2-1; D possibly corresponds to TRBD1 (5 bases). CDR1 and CDR2 from the germline V gene are SEHNR and FQNEAQ (reference sequence). The CDR3 runs 12 residues. Trimming cost V 5 bases and J 7 bases, with 9 bases left between them. CDR3 loop: CASSVDSNEQFF. In DNA, the CDR3 is TGTGCCAGCAGCGTCGACAGTAATGAGCAGTTCTTC. Full variable domain (rest looked up from reference TRBV7-9 and TRBJ2-1): DTGVSQNPRHKITKRGQNVTFRCDPISEHNRLYWYRQTLGQGPEFLTYFQNEAQLEKSRLLSDRFSAERPKGSFSTLEIQRTEQGDSAMYLCASSVDSNEQFFGPGTRLTVL.

The sample holds many counts of this clonotype. The genes are TRBV20-1 and TRBJ2-5; perhaps D is TRBD1 or TRBD2 (5 bases each). Germline lookup yields CDR1 DFQATT and CDR2 SNEGSKA (reference sequence). The V end was cut by 0 bases, the J end by 5 bases, with 16 bases between. CDR3 length: 15 residues. The DNA for the CDR3 is TGCAGTGCTAGAGATGGCCAGGGCCGCGGGGAGACCCAGTACTTC. It yields the protein CSARDGQGRGETQYF.

This clonotype was counted at least ten times. The chain combines TRBV6-1 with TRBJ2-1; the match to TRBD2 covers 8 bases. With 5 bases clipped from V and 5 bases from J, the junction kept 8 bases outside the gene matches. There are 15 residues in the CDR3. Germline CDR1 MNHNS, CDR2 SASEGT. The CDR3, as DNA: TGTGCCAGCAGTACGAGCGGGGGTTCCCACAATGAGCAGTTCTTC. Its translation: CASSTSGGSHNEQFF.

This clonotype has only a few counts. V usage is TRBV27 and J usage is TRBJ1-6; 8 bases align to TRBD1. V lost 5 bases and J lost 7; bases outside the gene matches: 7. Germline CDR1 reads MNHEY; CDR2 reads SMNVEV (reference sequence). This CDR3 has 15 amino acids. For the CDR3, the DNA is TGTGCCAGCAGTCAACGGACAGGGTTCAATTCACCCCTCCACTTT. Translated, it gives CASSQRTGFNSPLHF.

This clonotype showed up just a few times. This chain links TRBV6-5 with TRBJ1-2; a weak D match, TRBD1 (6 bases). CDR3 size: 15 residues. The germline CDR1 and CDR2 sequences are MNHEY and SVGAGI. Trimming removed 2 bases at V and 0 bases at J, with 10 bases between. CDR3 DNA: TGTGCCAGCAGTTACCTGACAGGACCTAACTATGGCTACACCTTC. It specifies CASSYLTGPNYGYTF.

The gene calls are TRBV6-1 and TRBJ1-4; 8 bases line up with TRBD1. CDR1 MNHNS and CDR2 SASEGT come from the germline V gene. CDR3 length equals 14 residues. Losses at the gene ends were 6 bases for V and 7 bases for J; bases not matched to a gene: 7. The CDR3 here is CASSQPGQVEKLFF. CDR3 sequence (DNA): TGTGCCAGCAGCCAACCGGGACAGGTTGAAAAACTGTTTTTT.

This clonotype has a count of ten or more. This CDR3 reads CASSAADRGDTEAFF. In nucleotides, the CDR3 is TGCGCCAGCAGCGCGGCCGACAGGGGAGATACTGAAGCTTTCTTT. V is TRBV5-1 and J is TRBJ1-1; 8 positions match TRBD1. This CDR3 region has 15 residues. Germline V lookup: CDR1 SGHRS, CDR2 YFSETQ. The ends lost 4 bases at V and 5 bases at J; junction bases unmatched: 10.

In its sample, this clonotype was seen a few times. The rearrangement joins TRBV5-1 to TRBJ1-2; 7 bases agree with TRBD1. V lost 4 bases to trimming and J lost 3 bases; unmatched junction nucleotides: 6. Germline assignment: CDR1 SGHRS and CDR2 YFSETQ. The CDR3 covers 14 residues. The CDR3 reads CASSLDRVHYGYTF. The CDR3 bases are TGCGCCAGCAGCCTAGACAGGGTGCACTATGGCTACACCTTC.

The chain recombines TRBV11-2 with TRBJ2-1; no clear D gene. In germline, CDR1 is SGHAT, CDR2 FQNNGV. The CDR3 is made up of 16 amino acids. Between the trimmed V and J ends, which lost 5 bases and 1 base, there was a span of 15 bases. CDR3 nucleotide sequence: TGTGCCAGCAGCCCGGACGGACGCTTTTCCTACAATGAGCAGTTCTTC. This encodes CASSPDGRFSYNEQFF.